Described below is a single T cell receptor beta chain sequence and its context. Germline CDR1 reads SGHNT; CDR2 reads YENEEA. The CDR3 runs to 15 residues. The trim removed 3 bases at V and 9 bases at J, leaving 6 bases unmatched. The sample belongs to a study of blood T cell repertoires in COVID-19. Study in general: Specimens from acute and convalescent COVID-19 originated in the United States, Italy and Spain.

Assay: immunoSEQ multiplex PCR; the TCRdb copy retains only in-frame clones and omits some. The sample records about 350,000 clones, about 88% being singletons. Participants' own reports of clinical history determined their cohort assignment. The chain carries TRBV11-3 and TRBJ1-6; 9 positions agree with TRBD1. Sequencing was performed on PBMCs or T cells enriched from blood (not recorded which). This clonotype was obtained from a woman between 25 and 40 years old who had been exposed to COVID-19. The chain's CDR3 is CASSFGQGKGSPLHF. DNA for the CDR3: TGTGCCAGCAGCTTTGGACAGGGGAAGGGTTCACCCCTCCACTTT.